Listed here are 2 T cell receptor beta chains from one sample, sequenced in a study of Graves' ophthalmopathy and Graves' hyperthyroidism. The TCR beta CDR3 regions underwent amplification from RNA transcripts. First-round RT-PCR employed HTBI primers, with a second-round multiplex PCR after it. TCRdb re-analysed the multiplex PCR reads in MiXCR, keeping a single row per CDR3 protein. The sample has around 1.1 million distinct CDR3 sequences, roughly 35% seen once. Sequencing was performed on peripheral blood or thyroid tissue (not recorded which). The source is an adult man with Graves' hyperthyroidism.

V usage is TRBV6-1 and J usage is TRBJ1-2; possible D gene TRBD1, 5 bases. Trimming took off 3 bases at V and 7 bases at J, with 6 bases between the two ends. CDR3 length: 11 residues. In germline, CDR1 is MNHNS, CDR2 SASEGT. CDR3 loop: CASSDDSGYTF. DNA of the CDR3: TGTGCCAGCAGTGACGACAGTGGCTACACCTTC.

The chain's CDR3 is CAWSVPDRAYQPQHF. The CDR3 DNA sequence: TGTGCCTGGAGTGTACCGGACAGGGCGTACCAGCCCCAGCATTTT. The chain links TRBV30 to TRBJ1-5, with TRBD1 matching over 8 bases. Germline V CDR1 and CDR2: GTSNPN, SVGIG (reference sequence). The CDR3 covers 15 residues. J gave up 7 bases and V 0 bases, and 8 bases lay outside the gene matches.